These T cell receptor beta chains were read from a single sample in a study of blood T cell repertoires in COVID-19. Profiled with immunoSEQ multiplex PCR; TCRdb holds only in-frame clones, not every one. The sample shows approximately 100,000 clones, 69% of them seen only once. The sample taken for sequencing was peripheral blood. The receptors derive from a man aged 80 or over with acute or convalescent COVID-19. Each CDR3 is given with its conserved first and last residue. The order of the fields is J gene, clone size, V gene, D gene, CDR3 protein, CDR3 DNA. D genes are given only for firm matches. Some rows mark clone size as missing; the rest say once, few, many or name a class of expanded clone.

J: TRBJ2-2
size: -
V: TRBV6-5
D: TRBD2
CDR3: CASTRASGNTGELFF
DNA: TGTGCCAGCACGAGGGCTAGCGGGAACACCGGGGAGCTGTTTTTT

J: TRBJ1-2
size: once
V: TRBV7-2
D: -
CDR3: CASSLAQGGYGYTF
DNA: TGTGCCAGCAGCTTAGCCCAGGGCGGCTATGGCTACACCTTC

J: TRBJ2-1
size: -
V: TRBV20-1
D: -
CDR3: CSASLLASYNEQFF
DNA: TGCAGTGCTAGTTTACTAGCCTCCTACAATGAGCAGTTCTTC

J: TRBJ1-3
size: -
V: TRBV10-3
D: -
CDR3: CAISERVGVSGNTIYF
DNA: TGTGCCATCAGTGAGCGCGTCGGGGTCTCTGGAAACACCATATATTTT

J: TRBJ1-4
size: -
V: TRBV7-2
D: -
CDR3: CASSFQPRSNEKLFF
DNA: TGTGCCAGCAGCTTCCAGCCGAGGTCTAATGAAAAACTGTTTTTT

J: TRBJ2-7
size: -
V: TRBV2
D: -
CDR3: CASSPKVTSSYEQYF
DNA: TGTGCCAGCAGTCCAAAAGTAACTAGCTCCTACGAGCAGTACTTC

J: TRBJ2-3
size: -
V: TRBV6-2/TRBV6-3
D: TRBD1
CDR3: CASSYPGQVSDTQYF
DNA: TGTGCCAGCAGTTACCCGGGACAGGTTTCAGATACGCAGTATTTT

J: TRBJ2-1
size: -
V: TRBV5-5
D: -
CDR3: CASSLEGPAWANEQFF
DNA: TGTGCCAGCAGCTTGGAGGGGCCTGCCTGGGCCAATGAGCAGTTCTTC

J: TRBJ2-3
size: -
V: TRBV7-2
D: -
CDR3: CASSSPSVVDTQYF
DNA: TGTGCCAGCAGCTCCCCCTCAGTTGTGGATACGCAGTATTTT

J: TRBJ2-5
size: -
V: TRBV15
D: TRBD2
CDR3: CATSDRTSWQETQYF
DNA: TGTGCCACCAGCGACCGGACTAGTTGGCAAGAGACCCAGTACTTC

J: TRBJ2-5
size: -
V: TRBV7-2
D: -
CDR3: CASSLSGETQYF
DNA: TGTGCCAGCAGCTTATCAGGAGAGACCCAGTACTTC

J: TRBJ1-3
size: -
V: TRBV2
D: -
CDR3: CASRHRDGNTIYF
DNA: TGTGCCAGCAGGCACAGGGATGGAAACACCATATATTTT

J: TRBJ2-2
size: many
V: TRBV28
D: -
CDR3: CASRPPGAGTGELFF
DNA: TGTGCCAGCAGGCCTCCAGGGGCCGGGACCGGGGAGCTGTTTTTT

J: TRBJ2-5
size: -
V: TRBV28
D: TRBD1
CDR3: CASSLGTEETQYF
DNA: TGTGCCAGCAGTTTAGGGACAGAAGAGACCCAGTACTTC

J: TRBJ1-2
size: -
V: TRBV28
D: -
CDR3: CATQGSNGYTF
DNA: TGTGCCACCCAGGGATCCAATGGCTACACCTTC

J: TRBJ2-3
size: few
V: TRBV24-1
D: TRBD1
CDR3: CATSEWTGGVDTQYF
DNA: TGTGCCACCAGTGAATGGACAGGGGGCGTAGATACGCAGTATTTT

J: TRBJ2-7
size: once
V: TRBV28
D: TRBD2
CDR3: CASSLVSGATYEQYF
DNA: TGTGCCAGCAGTTTGGTGAGCGGGGCCACCTACGAGCAGTACTTC

J: TRBJ2-3
size: -
V: TRBV19
D: TRBD2
CDR3: CASTMASGSTDTQYF
DNA: TGTGCCAGTACCATGGCTAGCGGAAGCACAGATACGCAGTATTTT

J: TRBJ1-1
size: -
V: TRBV28
D: -
CDR3: CATTRHTEAFF
DNA: TGTGCCACTACTAGGCACACTGAAGCTTTCTTT

J: TRBJ2-1
size: -
V: TRBV20-1
D: -
CDR3: CSASRGEQFF
DNA: TGCAGTGCTAGTCGCGGTGAGCAGTTCTTC

J: TRBJ2-5
size: -
V: TRBV27
D: -
CDR3: CAAAPSASMGTQYF
DNA: TGTGCCGCCGCCCCTAGCGCGTCCATGGGAACCCAGTACTTC

J: TRBJ2-1
size: -
V: TRBV13
D: TRBD2
CDR3: CASSLVLGGRGGIAGVNEQFF
DNA: TGTGCCAGCAGCTTAGTTTTAGGTGGCAGGGGGGGAATAGCGGGAGTGAATGAGCAGTTCTTC

J: TRBJ2-1
size: -
V: TRBV28
D: TRBD2
CDR3: CASTVIAGGSNEQFF
DNA: TGTGCCAGCACAGTAATAGCGGGAGGGAGCAATGAGCAGTTCTTC

J: TRBJ1-4
size: -
V: TRBV27
D: -
CDR3: CASSSGSAREKLFF
DNA: TGTGCCAGCAGTTCCGGGTCTGCCCGAGAAAAACTGTTTTTT

J: TRBJ1-1
size: -
V: TRBV11-1
D: TRBD1
CDR3: CASSSMTGRNTEAFF
DNA: TGTGCCAGCAGCTCCATGACAGGGAGGAACACTGAAGCTTTCTTT

J: TRBJ1-2
size: -
V: TRBV19
D: TRBD1
CDR3: CASTAGTGSSGYTF
DNA: TGTGCCAGTACCGCCGGGACAGGGTCCTCTGGCTACACCTTC

J: TRBJ2-3
size: -
V: TRBV2
D: -
CDR3: CAGGLSADTQYF
DNA: TGTGCGGGGGGACTCAGCGCAGATACGCAGTATTTT

J: TRBJ2-1
size: -
V: TRBV5-5
D: -
CDR3: CASSLAWPTEQFF
DNA: TGTGCCAGCAGCTTAGCGTGGCCCACGGAGCAGTTCTTC

J: TRBJ1-1
size: -
V: TRBV19
D: -
CDR3: CASSKIQGTDTEAFF
DNA: TGTGCCAGTAGTAAAATACAGGGTACGGACACTGAAGCTTTCTTT

J: TRBJ2-3
size: -
V: TRBV5-8
D: TRBD2
CDR3: CASNREEGDTQYF
DNA: TGTGCCAGCAATCGGGAGGAGGGAGATACGCAGTATTTT

J: TRBJ2-5
size: -
V: TRBV5-1
D: -
CDR3: CASSLAGGETQYF
DNA: TGCGCCAGCAGCTTGGCCGGGGGAGAGACCCAGTACTTC

J: TRBJ2-5
size: once
V: TRBV10-3
D: TRBD1
CDR3: CAISEGDRWGETQYF
DNA: TGTGCCATCAGTGAGGGGGACAGGTGGGGGGAGACCCAGTACTTC

J: TRBJ1-1
size: -
V: TRBV19
D: TRBD1
CDR3: CASSIGTGQGLRAFF
DNA: TGTGCCAGTAGTATTGGTACCGGACAGGGGCTTAGAGCTTTCTTT

J: TRBJ1-2
size: -
V: TRBV5-4
D: -
CDR3: CASSLNPGANYGYTF
DNA: TGTGCCAGCAGCTTGAACCCAGGGGCTAACTATGGCTACACCTTC

J: TRBJ2-7
size: -
V: TRBV5-1
D: TRBD1
CDR3: CATRGGTGGGEQYF
DNA: TGCGCCACCAGGGGTGGGACAGGGGGCGGCGAGCAGTACTTC

J: TRBJ1-4
size: -
V: TRBV2
D: TRBD1
CDR3: CASSSLRDRGEKLFF
DNA: TGTGCCAGCAGCTCCCTCCGGGACAGGGGTGAAAAACTGTTTTTT

J: TRBJ2-3
size: -
V: TRBV7-2
D: -
CDR3: CASSLRLPATDTQYF
DNA: TGTGCCAGCAGCCTACGACTCCCAGCCACAGATACGCAGTATTTT

J: TRBJ2-7
size: -
V: TRBV11-2
D: -
CDR3: CASSLASTYEQYF
DNA: TGTGCCAGCAGCTTAGCTAGTACCTACGAGCAGTACTTC

J: TRBJ1-2
size: few
V: TRBV7-9
D: -
CDR3: CASSPPSVRGIKGYTF
DNA: TGTGCCAGCAGCCCACCCTCGGTCCGAGGCATAAAGGGCTACACCTTC

J: TRBJ2-7
size: -
V: TRBV5-5
D: -
CDR3: CASSLQPGAYEQYF
DNA: TGTGCCAGCAGCTTGCAGCCAGGGGCGTACGAGCAGTACTTC

J: TRBJ2-7
size: -
V: TRBV5-5
D: TRBD1
CDR3: CASSYTGQGNYEQYF
DNA: TGTGCCAGCAGTTACACCGGACAGGGCAACTACGAGCAGTACTTC

J: TRBJ1-2
size: -
V: TRBV7-9
D: -
CDR3: CASSFPGGNGYTF
DNA: TGTGCCAGCAGTTTCCCTGGGGGGAACGGCTACACCTTC

J: TRBJ2-7
size: -
V: TRBV5-1
D: -
CDR3: CASSSSEYEQYF
DNA: TGCGCCAGCAGCTCGAGTGAATACGAGCAGTACTTC

J: TRBJ2-2
size: once
V: TRBV28
D: -
CDR3: CASEDLMDTGELFF
DNA: TGTGCCAGCGAGGACTTAATGGACACCGGGGAGCTGTTTTTT

J: TRBJ2-1
size: -
V: TRBV15
D: TRBD2
CDR3: CATRDSSGSSYNEQFF
DNA: TGTGCCACCAGGGATTCTAGCGGGAGCTCGTATAATGAGCAGTTCTTC

J: TRBJ2-1
size: -
V: TRBV19
D: -
CDR3: CASSISPLREQFF
DNA: TGTGCCAGTAGTATCAGTCCCCTCCGCGAGCAGTTCTTC

J: TRBJ2-7
size: -
V: TRBV12-2
D: -
CDR3: CASRLAVGAGIQYEQYF
DNA: -

J: TRBJ2-7
size: -
V: TRBV28
D: -
CDR3: CASSLMGFSYEQYF
DNA: TGTGCCAGCAGTTTGATGGGCTTCTCCTACGAGCAGTACTTC

J: TRBJ2-5
size: -
V: TRBV5-1
D: TRBD2
CDR3: CASSFNSGDQETQYF
DNA: TGCGCCAGCAGCTTTAATAGCGGGGACCAAGAGACCCAGTACTTC

J: TRBJ2-5
size: -
V: TRBV5-6
D: -
CDR3: CASSLIWTDQETQYF
DNA: TGTGCCAGCAGCTTGATATGGACAGACCAAGAGACCCAGTACTTC

J: TRBJ1-3
size: once
V: TRBV18
D: -
CDR3: CASSLESGNTIYF
DNA: TGTGCCAGCTCACTAGAATCTGGAAACACCATATATTTT

J: TRBJ1-5
size: -
V: TRBV12-3/TRBV12-4
D: -
CDR3: CASSLTLDQPQHF
DNA: TGTGCCAGCAGTTTAACGCTAGATCAGCCCCAGCATTTT

J: TRBJ1-1
size: few
V: TRBV28
D: TRBD1
CDR3: CASKVPGQGNTEAFF
DNA: TGTGCCAGCAAAGTCCCGGGACAGGGGAACACTGAAGCTTTCTTT